These T cell receptor beta chains were read from a single sample in a study of blood T cell repertoires in COVID-19. Measured with immunoSEQ multiplex PCR; TCRdb has only the in-frame clones, and not every one. The table has 200,000 to 300,000 clones, 75% to 90% seen once. The specimen sequenced was PBMCs or T cells enriched from blood (not recorded which). Every receptor here comes from a man in his forties or fifties who had recovered from COVID-19. The CDR3 runs from the conserved cysteine through the conserved F or W. A D gene is named only where the DNA matches it firmly. A clone size is listed for some rows: how often the clone was seen (once, few, many), or a class if it is expanded.

TRBV15	.	.	TRBJ2-7	TGTGCCACCAGCAGAGATTTAGGAACGGGGATATACGAGCAGTACTTC	CATSRDLGTGIYEQYF
TRBV5-1	.	TRBD1	TRBJ2-1	TGCGCCAGCAGCACCGGGACAGGGCGCTCCTACAATGAGCAGTTCTTC	CASSTGTGRSYNEQFF
TRBV28	.	.	TRBJ1-1	TGTGCCAGCAGTATACAGGGCATGGCTCGCTTCTTT	CASSIQGMARFF
TRBV7-2	.	.	TRBJ2-7	TGTGCCAGCAGCTTAGCGGGGGGGCGGAACGAGCAGTACTTC	CASSLAGGRNEQYF
TRBV5-1	.	.	TRBJ2-3	TGCGCCAGCTCCATGGGGCAGGGTCGGGATACGCAGTATTTT	CASSMGQGRDTQYF
TRBV5-4	.	TRBD2	TRBJ2-1	TGTGCCAGCAGCGCACCACTAGCGGGAGGGCCGTATTTCAATGAGCAGTTCTTC	CASSAPLAGGPYFNEQFF
TRBV3-1/TRBV3-2	.	TRBD1	TRBJ2-7	TGTGCCAGCAGCCAAGCTACAGGGGGCTACGAGCAGTACTTC	CASSQATGGYEQYF
TRBV10-2	.	.	TRBJ1-2	TGCGCCAGCTTAAACCGGGACTCAAAAAACTATGGCTACACCTTC	CASLNRDSKNYGYTF
TRBV5-5	.	.	TRBJ1-5	TGTGCCAGCAGCTTGGCCCCAGGGGGCAATCAGCCCCAGCATTTT	CASSLAPGGNQPQHF
TRBV3-1/TRBV3-2	once	.	TRBJ2-1	TGTGCCAGCAGCCGGTCGCAGCAACAGGACAATGAGCAGTTCTTC	CASSRSQQQDNEQFF
TRBV4-2	few	TRBD1	TRBJ1-4	TGTGCCAGCAGCCAAGAGGGGGGACAGGGTAATGAAAAACTGTTTTTT	CASSQEGGQGNEKLFF
TRBV19	once	TRBD1	TRBJ2-1	TGTGCCAGTAGGCAACCGGGACAGGGAGACTCTAGGCAGTTCTTC	CASRQPGQGDSRQFF
TRBV7-8	.	TRBD1	TRBJ2-7	TGTGCCAGCAGCAGAGGACAGGGCTACGAGCAGTACTTC	CASSRGQGYEQYF
TRBV28	.	TRBD2	TRBJ2-3	TGTGCCAGCAGCAAGACTAGCGGGAGGGTTCTGAATACGCAGTATTTT	CASSKTSGRVLNTQYF
TRBV11-2	.	.	TRBJ1-3	TGTGCCAGCAGCTTAGGATGGAGGGTTGGAGGAGGAAACACCATATATTTT	CASSLGWRVGGGNTIYF
TRBV6-4	once	.	TRBJ2-3	TGTGCCAGCAGTGACAGTGGGAGTAGCACAGATACGCAGTATTTT	CASSDSGSSTDTQYF
TRBV24-1	.	TRBD2	TRBJ2-7	TGTGCCACCAGTGATGCCGCTAGCGGGAGGGCGGGCGAGCAGTACTTC	CATSDAASGRAGEQYF
TRBV28	few	TRBD2	TRBJ2-7	TGTGCCAGCAGTCCCACTAGCGGGGGGACCTACGAGCAGTACTTC	CASSPTSGGTYEQYF
TRBV30	.	.	TRBJ1-6	TGTGCCTGGCGGAGGCAGTCCTTTTCAACGCCCCTCCACTTT	CAWRRQSFSTPLHF
TRBV18	.	.	TRBJ1-5	TGTGCCAGCTCATCACGGCGGGGATCGGACAATCAGCCCCAGCATTTT	CASSSRRGSDNQPQHF
TRBV28	.	TRBD2	TRBJ2-5	TGTGCCAGCAGTTTTTACCCCGGAGGCGCGGGAGCCTCGGAGACCCAGTACTTC	CASSFYPGGAGASETQYF
TRBV7-9	.	.	TRBJ1-2	TGTGCCAGCAGCTTATCTAACGGGGATCCCTTTTCCTATGGCTACACCTTC	CASSLSNGDPFSYGYTF
TRBV7-9	.	TRBD2	TRBJ2-3	TGTGCCAGCAGGACCAGCGGGAGGCACAGCACAGATACGCAGTATTTT	CASRTSGRHSTDTQYF